This T cell receptor beta chain was captured in a study of T cells in Graves' hyperthyroidism and ophthalmopathy. Study background: Prior to any treatment, at the point of initial diagnosis, peripheral blood was collected. Study findings and constraints: The model predicted ophthalmopathy a median approximately six months before onset. Most clonotypes expanded in thyroid above 0.001 were likewise present in blood.

The CDR3 has 18 amino acids. Per germline, CDR1 DFQATT and CDR2 SNEGSKA (reference sequence). V gave up 0 bases and J gave up 4 bases, with 22 bases separating them. Not enrolled were patients with uncontrolled infection, other autoimmune disease, pregnancy or lactation. TCR beta CDR3 sequences were amplified from RNA transcripts. First-round RT-PCR with HTBI primers amplified the TCR CDR3 region. TCRdb reprocessed the multiplex PCR reads via MiXCR and lists one record per CDR3 protein. The sample consists of roughly 180,000 distinct CDR3 sequences, 8% to 9.5% of them appearing once. Details on this clonotype: Its antigen is currently unknown.

Sequenced input: blood. The rearrangement joins TRBV20-1 to TRBJ1-3; D gene uncertain. This sequence was found in a woman in her late teens or twenties with Graves' hyperthyroidism that later progressed to Graves' ophthalmopathy. CDR3 nucleotide sequence: TGCAGTGCTAGAGATCCAAACCCTCCCGGGCGCAGGGGAAACACCATATATTTT. Translating gives CSARDPNPPGRRGNTIYF.